This record concerns one TCR beta chain sequence. This sample was taken from a study of cytomegalovirus exposure and HLA in healthy donors. PCR primers comprised 60 Vbeta and 13 Jbeta primers. Measured with immunoSEQ multiplex PCR; TCRdb has only the in-frame clones, and not every one. The sample yields under 150,000 clones, 75% to 80% seen once. This TCR derives from a woman aged 30 to 39 in good health and CMV-seronegative. Specimen: PBMCs.

CDR3 loop: CARISGSSYEQYF. The CDR3 DNA follows: TGCGCCAGGATTAGCGGAAGCTCCTACGAGCAGTACTTC. J is TRBJ2-7 and V is TRBV5-1; perhaps TRBD2 as D (6 bases). CDR1 is SGHRS and CDR2 is YFSETQ in the germline V gene. V was trimmed by 8 bases and J by 0 bases, leaving 12 bases between them. This CDR3 has 13 residues.